The TCR beta chain described here comes from a study of control samples from healthy donors and cancer patients. The CDR3 has 16 amino acids. V was trimmed by 2 bases and J by 4 bases, leaving 15 bases between them. CDR1 LNHDA and CDR2 SQIVND come from the germline V gene (reference sequence). Libraries were prepared by immunoSEQ multiplex PCR; TCRdb keeps only in-frame clonotypes and omits some of them. The sample yields some 120,000 clones, 80% to 90% seen once. The sequencing input was blood. The sequence was obtained from a man under 40 in good health. The chain carries TRBV19 and TRBJ1-3, with D possibly matching TRBD1 (6 bases). In DNA form, the CDR3 reads TGTGCCAGTAGTATATCGCGGGGGCTTGACGGAAACACCATATATTTT. It encodes CASSISRGLDGNTIYF.